One and the same sample provided the 8 T cell receptor beta chains below, sequenced in a study of cytomegalovirus exposure and HLA in healthy donors. 13 Jbeta primers and 60 Vbeta primers were used for the PCR. The assay was immunoSEQ multiplex PCR, and TCRdb's table has in-frame clones only and misses some. The sample lists some 170,000 clones; roughly 79% were seen once. Material for sequencing was PBMCs. All receptors come from a woman between 40 and 50 years old in good health and CMV-seronegative.

This chain connects TRBV9 to TRBJ1-2, with 10 bases aligning to TRBD1. Germline lookup yields CDR1 SGDLS and CDR2 YYNGEE. J lost 7 bases, V lost 3 bases, and 6 bases had no gene match. The CDR3 extends over 14 amino acids. In nucleotides, the CDR3 is TGTGCCAGCAGCGGGGACAGGGGCCGTGCTGGCTACACCTTC. It encodes CASSGDRGRAGYTF.

The chain recombines TRBV30 with TRBJ1-1, with 7 bases lining up with TRBD1. The CDR3 sequence is 14 residues long. Germline V CDR1 and CDR2: GTSNPN, SVGIG (reference sequence). After removal of 0 bases from V and 6 bases from J, the junction contained 7 bases not matched to a gene. This CDR3 reads CAWSVKGALSEAFF. CDR3 nucleotides: TGTGCCTGGAGTGTAAAGGGGGCGTTATCTGAAGCTTTCTTT.

V and J are TRBV2 and TRBJ2-1; 8 bases line up with TRBD1. Trimming removed 8 bases from V and 6 bases from J; junction bases left unmatched: 18. Germline CDR1 and CDR2: SNHLY and FYNNEI. The CDR3 length is 17 residues. For the CDR3, the DNA is TGTGCCAGCGGGCCGACAGGGGTCCTTACCAAAGGCAATGAGCAGTTCTTC. Translating it yields CASGPTGVLTKGNEQFF.

This chain links TRBV27 with TRBJ2-3; D is ambiguous. Between the trimmed V and J ends, which lost 3 bases and 0 bases, there was a span of 13 bases. Per the germline V gene, CDR1 is MNHEY and CDR2 is SMNVEV (reference sequence). This CDR3 is built from 16 residues. Here the CDR3 DNA reads TGTGCCAGCAGTTTCGGTGGCGGCAGAAGCACAGATACGCAGTATTTT. As protein: CASSFGGGRSTDTQYF.

This clone was recorded a few times. The rearrangement uses TRBV5-6 and TRBJ1-2; weak D call: TRBD1 (6 bases). This CDR3 region has 14 residues. V shed 4 bases and J shed 4 bases, with 14 bases lying between them. The germline V gene has CDR1 SGHDT and CDR2 YYEEEE. The CDR3 here is CASSLTQGRYGYTF. CDR3 coding DNA: TGTGCCAGCAGCCTCACACAGGGTCGCTATGGCTACACCTTC.

The chain is built from TRBV6-5 and TRBJ1-4; TRBD1 matches at 10 bases. The CDR3 is made up of 15 amino acids. Germline CDR1 reads MNHEY; CDR2 reads SVGAGI. With 5 bases clipped from V and 5 bases from J, the junction kept 5 bases outside the gene matches. The CDR3 reads CASSPGQGLNEKLFF. DNA of the CDR3: TGTGCCAGCAGTCCGGGACAGGGGTTGAATGAAAAACTGTTTTTT.

This clone was detected only once. At one boundary the junction diverges from the germline segment, which might be a read error. The J gene is TRBJ1-2, the V gene TRBV6-5; 12 bases match TRBD1. The CDR3 contains 14 residues. Looked up from germline, CDR1 is MNHEY and CDR2 is SVGAGI. CDR3 coding DNA: TGTACCAGCAGTACTGGGACAGGGGGCAAAGGCTACACCTTC. This codes for CTSSTGTGGKGYTF.

This sequence joins TRBV5-1 and TRBJ2-7; 10 bases are a match to TRBD1. The CDR3 is 17 residues long. Germline trimming cut 1 base from V and 2 bases from J; bases unmatched to any gene: 9. Germline lookup yields CDR1 SGHRS and CDR2 YFSETQ. The CDR3 is CASSLSGTGDFPYEQYF. The CDR3 nucleotides read TGCGCCAGCAGCTTGTCGGGGACAGGGGATTTCCCCTACGAGCAGTACTTC.